This T cell receptor beta chain emerged from a study of type 1 regulatory T cells. Turning to the study itself: T-allo10 is an in vitro-generated, Tr1-enriched CD4 T cell product specific for alloantigen.

The study, taken as a whole, reports: Compared with non-type 1 regulatory T cells, type 1 regulatory T cells showed a more restricted TCR repertoire.

This CDR3 is 16 amino acids long. Trimming pared 0 bases from V and 7 bases from J, leaving 18 bases between. Germline V gene lookup returns CDR1 ENHRY and CDR2 SYGVKD. To note about this clonotype: Its target is unknown.

TCRdb re-called the reads through MiXCR, storing one row per CDR3 protein. The profile shows roughly 71,000 distinct CDR3 sequences, 20% to 25% of them singletons. The chain has TRBV10-3 and TRBJ1-2; D is possibly TRBD1 (6 bases). The receptor comes from a human donor in good health. The sample was cultured type 1 regulatory T (Tr1) cells, either the whole culture or a sorted fraction (not recorded which). The CDR3 region is CAISESTRGGVRGYTF. The CDR3 DNA reads as TGTGCCATCAGTGAGTCGACCAGGGGAGGGGTCCGTGGCTACACCTTC.